This T cell receptor beta chain was found in a study of brain metastases from non-small cell lung cancer (dated by TCRdb to the late 2010s). About the study as a whole: In non-small-cell lung cancer patients, the researchers characterized the immune microenvironment of brain metastases and primary tumors that had been resected as matched pairs. The study at large found these results: T-cell clones appeared expanded in around two thirds of brain metastases relative to the matched primary tumors. TCR repertoires were found to be largely shared between paired brain metastases and primary tumors, although sparse T-cell densities were observed in the brain metastases. Lower T-cell infiltration was exhibited by brain metastases compared with primary tumors (P < 0.001).

For this clone: Its antigen specificity is not known. Base qualities were left out, and no much larger clone turns up one base away.

A total of 30 to 45 patients with non-small-cell lung cancer that had been surgically resected, each with specimens from both a primary tumor and a brain metastasis, made up the cohort. The tumor specimens consisted of archival formalin-fixed, paraffin-embedded tissues. Receptor amplification or capture employed the immunoSEQ multiplex PCR assay. T-cell receptor beta chain repertoire sequencing was performed alongside a 770-gene immune expression panel. In its TCRdb copy, this immuneACCESS table keeps in-frame sequences only and misses some clones. Where compared with another copy, unresolved V genes explain less than half of these, and the others have no known cause. This sample holds thousands of clones; around 90% were observed only once. The biggest ten clones account for approximately 3.3% of the sample. This TCR derives from a donor aged 40 or over with non-small cell lung cancer. The specimen was primary lung tumor tissue. Taken with the paper, the label for cell subset or site translates to: primary lung tumor paired with brain metastasis.

The CDR3 protein: CASSLAGAGGETQYF. The DNA sequence follows: TGTGCCAGCAGCTTAGCAGGCGCGGGCGGGGAGACCCAGTACTTC. The chain employs TRBV7-6 and TRBJ2-5; TRBD2 is a possible D gene, resting on 5 matching bases. The CDR3 holds 15 amino acids from the cysteine to the phenylalanine. The only DNA kept is the CDR3, 45 bases in frame from the first base. V is shortened by 0 bases, J by 5 bases, and the region joining them spans 13 bases. CDR1 SGHVS and CDR2 FNYEAQ were looked up in the germline V gene. The full variable domain, completed from the reference TRBV7-6 and TRBJ2-5 proteins outside the CDR3, reads GAGVSQSPRYKVTKRGQDVALRCDPISGHVSLYWYRQALGQGPEFLTYFNYEAQQDKSGLPNDRFSAERPEGSISTLTIQRTEQRDSAMYRCASSLAGAGGETQYFGPGTRLLVL.